The present T cell receptor beta chain was sequenced within a study of blood T cell repertoires in COVID-19. Assay: immunoSEQ multiplex PCR; the TCRdb copy retains only in-frame clones and omits some. The sample lists 300,000 to 450,000 clones, roughly 84% seen once, with about 0.93% in the top ten. Germline V gene lookup returns CDR1 SGHKS and CDR2 YYEKEE (reference sequence). The V gene end was trimmed by 4 bases and the J gene end by 1 base; junction bases not matched to a gene: 7. The CDR3 totals 16 residues. This sequence was found in a woman under 40 who had recovered from COVID-19. The chain joins TRBV5-5 to TRBJ2-3; 9 bases map to TRBD1. Sequencing was performed on PBMCs or T cells enriched from blood (not recorded which). DNA for the CDR3: TGTGCCAGCAGCCTGGACAGGGGAGTGCGCACAGATACGCAGTATTTT. It yields the protein CASSLDRGVRTDTQYF.